One and the same sample provided the 28 T cell receptor beta chains below, sequenced in a study of blood T cell repertoires in COVID-19 (dated by TCRdb to about 2020). The library was built by means of the immunoSEQ multiplex PCR assay. TCRdb took over this immuneACCESS table, retaining in-frame rearrangements with V and J assigned. Such tables are incomplete; in checked studies, under half of the missing clones stem from an unresolved V gene, and the remainder is unexplained. The table for this sample lists some 150,000 clones; more than 75% of them were counted only once. The top ten constitute around 38% of the sample. Specimen: peripheral blood. The receptors come from a man aged 50-59 years who had recovered from COVID-19.

The chain has TRBV5-4 and TRBJ1-1, with 9 bases aligning to TRBD1. CDR3 length equals 15 residues. Germline V gene data show CDR1 as SGHNT and CDR2 as YYREEE (reference sequence). V dropped 4 bases and J dropped 2; count of bases not matched to a gene: 6. The CDR3 loop is CASSGGTGRNTEAFF. In DNA form, the CDR3 reads TGTGCCAGCAGCGGCGGGACAGGGCGAAACACTGAAGCTTTCTTT.

This chain connects TRBV27 to TRBJ2-3, with a possible D match to TRBD1 (5 bases). CDR3 size: 13 residues. The germline V and J ends were trimmed by 7 bases and 6 bases, with 14 bases remaining between them. Germline CDR1 MNHEY, CDR2 SMNVEV (reference sequence). The CDR3 coding sequence is TGTGCCAGCAATAGGCAGGGAAGGGATACGCAGTATTTT. As protein: CASNRQGRDTQYF.

The rearrangement links TRBV15 to TRBJ2-5; TRBD2 matches 7 bases. CDR3 length: 13 amino acids. V shed 8 bases and J 3 bases; nucleotides not matched to a gene: 6. Germline V gene data show CDR1 as LNHNV and CDR2 as YYDKDF (reference sequence). The DNA for the CDR3 is TGTGCCACCGGGGGGGATTGGAAAGAGACCCAGTACTTC. This encodes CATGGDWKETQYF.

The rearrangement links TRBV5-1 to TRBJ1-6; 8 positions match TRBD1. This CDR3 has 16 residues. V gave up 0 bases and J gave up 7 bases; unmatched junction bases: 6. CDR1 and CDR2 from the germline V gene are SGHRS and YFSETQ. The CDR3 loop is CASSLVGQGENSPLHF. The CDR3, as DNA: TGCGCCAGCAGCTTGGTCGGACAGGGTGAAAATTCACCCCTCCACTTT.

This chain joins TRBV6-5 and TRBJ2-7, with a possible D match to TRBD1 (6 bases). Trimming took 6 bases from V and 7 from J, leaving 22 bases between them. This CDR3 has 15 residues. CDR1 MNHEY and CDR2 SVGAGI come from the germline V gene. The CDR3: CASRTRGRGFREQYF. CDR3 DNA: TGTGCCAGCAGGACCAGGGGCAGGGGATTTAGAGAGCAGTACTTC.

This chain links TRBV19 with TRBJ2-7, with TRBD1 matching over 9 bases. The junction had 8 bases not matched to a gene; V was cut back by 5 bases and J by 3 bases. The germline CDR1 and CDR2 sequences are LNHDA and SQIVND (reference sequence). The CDR3 totals 15 residues. The CDR3 region is CASSGGTGRNYEQYF. Here the CDR3 DNA reads TGTGCCAGTAGTGGCGGGACAGGGAGGAACTACGAGCAGTACTTC.

J is TRBJ2-6 and V is TRBV2; 12 nucleotides align to TRBD1. After removal of 3 bases from V and 3 bases from J, the junction contained 18 bases not matched to a gene. Germline CDR1 and CDR2: SNHLY and FYNNEI. The CDR3 has 22 amino acids. The CDR3 sequence is CASSETAGTGGPPVGGANVLTF. Here the CDR3 DNA reads TGTGCCAGCAGTGAGACAGCCGGGACAGGGGGCCCCCCGGTTGGTGGGGCCAACGTCCTGACTTTC.

The J gene is TRBJ2-1, the V gene TRBV6-5, with 8 positions matching TRBD1. Germline V gives CDR1 MNHEY, CDR2 SVGAGI. This CDR3 has 15 amino acids. With V trimmed by 4 bases and J by 3 bases, 5 bases remained unmatched. CDR3 in amino acids: CASSWTGRLYNEQFF. CDR3 DNA: TGTGCCAGCAGTTGGACAGGGAGGCTCTACAATGAGCAGTTCTTC.

The chain combines TRBV7-2 with TRBJ2-7; TRBD1 matches 11 bases. The V and J ends lost 5 bases and 4 bases, in that order; junction bases with no gene match: 4. The CDR3 is made up of 14 amino acids. The V gene's germline CDR1 is SGHTA and CDR2 FQGNSA. CDR3 region: CASSPDRGHYEQYF. The CDR3 bases are TGTGCCAGCAGCCCGGACAGGGGGCATTACGAGCAGTACTTC.

V and J are TRBV3-1 (or the pseudogene TRBV3-2) and TRBJ1-2, with 7 bases that match TRBD1. Germline V gene lookup returns CDR1 LGHDT and CDR2 YNNKEL (reference sequence). Trimming cost V 0 bases and J 6 bases; bases outside gene matches: 4. The CDR3 covers 14 residues. The CDR3 loop reads CASSQDPGTDGYTF. Here the CDR3 DNA reads TGTGCCAGCAGCCAAGACCCCGGGACAGATGGCTACACCTTC.

The chain joins TRBV7-3 to TRBJ1-2; perhaps TRBD1 as D (6 bases). The CDR3 covers 15 residues. Germline CDR1 and CDR2: SGHTA and FQGTGA. The V and J ends lost 5 bases and 4 bases respectively, with 17 bases between them. CDR3 nucleotides: TGTGCCAGCAGCCTAAATCCGACAGGATTCTATGGCTACACCTTC. This gives the protein CASSLNPTGFYGYTF.

The genes are TRBV5-1 and TRBJ2-2, with 7 bases lining up with TRBD2. CDR3 length: 16 amino acids. V lost 3 bases, J lost 5 bases, and 10 bases stayed unmatched. CDR1 and CDR2 from the germline V gene are SGHRS and YFSETQ. For the CDR3, the DNA is TGCGCCAGCAGCTCCCGGGTGGGTAGCGGGACCGGGGAGCTGTTTTTT. Protein product: CASSSRVGSGTGELFF.

The V call is TRBV15, the J call TRBJ1-5; D uncertain. The V end lost 4 bases, the J end lost 0 bases, and 4 bases lay between the germline ends. The CDR3 has 13 residues. Germline V gene lookup returns CDR1 LNHNV and CDR2 YYDKDF (reference sequence). The CDR3 here is CATSIVSNQPQHF. The CDR3 DNA sequence: TGTGCCACCAGCATAGTTAGCAATCAGCCCCAGCATTTT.

A single count supports this clone. The chain combines TRBV28 with TRBJ1-5; D remains ambiguous. V lost 2 bases, J lost 7 bases, and 12 bases lay in between. Germline V lookup: CDR1 MDHEN, CDR2 SYDVKM. This CDR3 is 14 amino acids long. The CDR3 loop is CASSLERDWQPQHF. CDR3 DNA sequence: TGTGCCAGCAGTTTAGAGCGGGATTGGCAGCCCCAGCATTTT.

This rearrangement joins TRBV5-4 to TRBJ1-2; 10 bases map to TRBD1. This CDR3 spans 16 amino acids. V lost 4 bases to trimming and J lost 3 bases; unmatched junction nucleotides: 9. Germline lookup yields CDR1 SGHNT and CDR2 YYREEE (reference sequence). The CDR3 coding sequence is TGTGCCAGCAGCCCCGGGACAGGGGCAAAAGACTATGGCTACACCTTC. This translates into CASSPGTGAKDYGYTF.

The count of this clone is one. J is TRBJ2-2 and V is TRBV10-3; D uncertain. This CDR3 spans 12 amino acids. The germline V gene encodes CDR1 ENHRY and CDR2 SYGVKD. The germline V and J ends were trimmed by 1 base and 7 bases, with 4 bases remaining between them. DNA for the CDR3: TGTGCCATCAGTGAGTTCGGCGGGGAGCTGTTTTTT. It specifies CAISEFGGELFF.

V and J are TRBV29-1 and TRBJ1-2, with a tentative D call TRBD1 (6 bases). Trimming removed 6 bases at V and 8 bases at J, with 16 bases between. Germline V CDR1 and CDR2: SQVTM, ANQGSEA. The CDR3 extends over 12 amino acids. Written as DNA, the CDR3 is TGCAGCGTGTGGACCCCAGGGGAAGGCTACACCTTC. Protein: CSVWTPGEGYTF.

In its sample, this clone was seen once. V is TRBV9 and J is TRBJ2-7, with D unclear. Per germline, CDR1 SGDLS and CDR2 YYNGEE. This CDR3 comprises 14 residues. V was shortened by 0 bases and J by 0 bases, with 7 bases between the two germline ends. This CDR3 reads CASSVDSFSYEQYF. CDR3 DNA sequence: TGTGCCAGCAGCGTAGACAGCTTCTCCTACGAGCAGTACTTC.

V gene TRBV6-2 or TRBV6-3 combines with J gene TRBJ1-2; possible D gene TRBD1, 6 bases. The CDR3 sequence is 14 residues long. V shed 4 bases and J shed 2 bases, with 11 bases lying between them. Germline V gene data show CDR1 as MNHEY and CDR2 as SVGEGT. This CDR3 is CASSSRGTNYGYTF. CDR3 DNA: TGTGCCAGCAGTTCCAGGGGAACCAACTATGGCTACACCTTC.

This sequence joins TRBV7-3 and TRBJ1-6, with D perhaps matching TRBD1 (5 bases). This CDR3 region has 14 residues. Per germline, CDR1 SGHTA and CDR2 FQGTGA. V lost 5 bases and J lost 7, with 12 bases in between. The CDR3 sequence: CASSRDSYNSPLHF. Written as DNA, the CDR3 is TGTGCCAGCAGCCGCGACAGTTACAATTCACCCCTCCACTTT. Full variable domain (missing parts from reference TRBV7-3 and TRBJ1-6): GAGVSQTPSNKVTEKGKYVELRCDPISGHTALYWYRQSLGQGPEFLIYFQGTGAADDSGLPNDRFFAVRPEGSVSTLKIQRTERGDSAVYLCASSRDSYNSPLHFGNGTRLTVT.

The chain is built from TRBV6-5 and TRBJ2-2, with TRBD1 matching over 7 bases. V lost 2 bases and J lost 4; bases outside the gene matches: 1. The CDR3 totals 14 residues. Germline CDR1 MNHEY, CDR2 SVGAGI. CDR3 region: CASSYRTGTGELFF. CDR3 nucleotide sequence: TGTGCCAGCAGTTACCGGACAGGCACCGGGGAGCTGTTTTTT.

The CDR3 coding sequence is TGTGCCAGCAGCCATACGACAGGGACCTATGGCTACACCTTC. Encoded protein: CASSHTTGTYGYTF. The chain couples TRBV14 to TRBJ1-2; 7 bases agree with TRBD1. This CDR3 contains 14 residues. Germline V lookup: CDR1 SGHDN, CDR2 FVKESK. V shed 3 bases, J shed 4 bases, and the junction held 5 bases outside the gene matches.

This chain uses TRBV6-5 with TRBJ2-2; no clear D gene. The CDR3 is made up of 12 amino acids. Between the trimmed V and J ends, which lost 7 bases and 5 bases, there was a span of 8 bases. The germline CDR1 and CDR2 sequences are MNHEY and SVGAGI. As DNA, the CDR3 is TGTGCCAGCATGGAGTATACCGGGGAGCTGTTTTTT. Translated, it gives CASMEYTGELFF.

The chain carries TRBV18 and TRBJ1-5, with 7 bases that match TRBD1. CDR1 KGHSH and CDR2 LQKENI come from the germline V gene. The CDR3 loop spans 14 amino acids. With 3 bases clipped from V and 5 bases from J, the junction kept 4 bases outside the gene matches. CDR3 sequence: CASSPAGTDQPQHF. The CDR3, as DNA: TGTGCCAGCTCACCCGCCGGGACAGATCAGCCCCAGCATTTT.

The rearrangement uses TRBV7-2 and TRBJ2-3, with TRBD2 as a possible D gene (6 bases). The V end lost 3 bases, the J end lost 4 bases, and 11 bases lay between the germline ends. Germline loops: CDR1 SGHTA, CDR2 FQGNSA. The CDR3 has 14 amino acids. The CDR3 bases are TGTGCCAGCAGCTTTAGCAGGGAGGCAGATACGCAGTATTTT. Protein product: CASSFSREADTQYF. Full variable domain (rest looked up from reference TRBV7-2 and TRBJ2-3): GAGVSQSPSNKVTEKGKDVELRCDPISGHTALYWYRQSLGQGLEFLIYFQGNSAPDKSGLPSDRFSAERTGGSVSTLTIQRTQQEDSAVYLCASSFSREADTQYFGPGTRLTVL.

V and J are TRBV5-5 and TRBJ2-7; 7 bases are a match to TRBD1. V was pared by 3 bases and J by 3 bases, with 6 bases of the junction left unmatched. This CDR3 has 14 residues. Germline loops: CDR1 SGHKS, CDR2 YYEKEE (reference sequence). The CDR3 is CASSSRQGRYEQYF. DNA for the CDR3: TGTGCCAGCAGCTCGCGACAGGGCCGCTACGAGCAGTACTTC.

The genes are TRBV11-3 and TRBJ1-4, with D perhaps TRBD1 (5 bases). This CDR3 is 13 amino acids long. CDR1 is SGHNT and CDR2 is YENEEA in the germline V gene. Trimming left V 4 bases short and J 10 bases short, with 13 bases between. The DNA for the CDR3 is TGTGCCAGCAGCTCCCTACAGCAGGGAAAACTGTTTTTT. Its translation is CASSSLQQGKLFF.

The J gene is TRBJ2-7, the V gene TRBV5-1; 7 bases fit TRBD1. The length of the CDR3 is 14 residues. Germline V gene lookup returns CDR1 SGHRS and CDR2 YFSETQ. Trimming removed 4 bases from V and 1 base from J; junction bases left unmatched: 5. The CDR3 is CASSLRDSSYEQYF. CDR3 nucleotide sequence: TGCGCCAGCAGCCTCAGGGACAGTTCCTACGAGCAGTACTTC.